Following are 16 T cell receptor beta chains from one sample sequenced in a study of beta chain features in type 1 diabetes. Whole-study results and caveats: Shorter TCRB CDR3s, moderately but significantly so, were found in Type 1 diabetes patients in all four CD4+ subsets.

Their antigens remain unidentified. The entirety of the isolated RNA underwent reverse transcription, so expressed TCRB transcripts were sequenced. Data came from immunoSEQ multiplex PCR; TCRdb stores just in-frame clones and leaves some out. The table lists about 160,000 clones, 7.5% to 9.5% of them singletons. Sequenced: central memory CD4+ T cells from blood. Receptors were obtained from a woman under 30 with type 1 diabetes.

The genes are TRBV6-6 and TRBJ1-2, with TRBD1 matching over 7 bases. CDR1 and CDR2 (germline): MNHNY, SVGAGI (reference sequence). This CDR3 is 14 amino acids long. V lost 2 bases to trimming and J lost 3 bases; unmatched junction nucleotides: 3. CDR3 sequence (DNA): TGTGCCAGCAGTTACGCCACAGGGGACTATGGCTACACCTTC. Its translation is CASSYATGDYGYTF.

This clone occurred a few times. The rearrangement joins TRBV30 to TRBJ2-7, with D perhaps matching TRBD2 (6 bases). V gave up 5 bases and J gave up 3 bases, with 11 bases separating them. CDR1 and CDR2 from the germline V gene are GTSNPN and SVGIG (reference sequence). CDR3 length equals 12 residues. The CDR3 bases are TGTGCCTGGGCTAGCGTGAACTACGAGCAGTACTTC. This gives the protein CAWASVNYEQYF.

The chain couples TRBV7-2 to TRBJ1-4, with 8 bases identical to TRBD1. Germline V gene sequence: CDR1 SGHTA, CDR2 FQGNSA. V lost 8 bases and J lost 10; bases outside the gene matches: 6. This CDR3 is built from 12 residues. The CDR3 DNA reads TGTGCCAGCGGACAGGGTACTGCAAAACTGTTTTTT. Its protein product is CASGQGTAKLFF.

The J gene is TRBJ2-5, the V gene TRBV5-4, with 7 nucleotides matching TRBD2. This CDR3 has 14 residues. Per the germline V gene, CDR1 is SGHNT and CDR2 is YYREEE (reference sequence). Trimming at V came to 4 bases and at J to 4 bases, leaving 7 bases not matched to a gene. The CDR3: CASSLTSVGETQYF. The CDR3, as DNA: TGTGCCAGCAGCCTTACTAGCGTAGGAGAGACCCAGTACTTC. The entire variable domain, with the rest obtained from reference TRBV5-4 and TRBJ2-5, is as follows: ETGVTQSPTHLIKTRGQQVTLRCSSQSGHNTVSWYQQALGQGPQFIFQYYREEENGRGNFPPRFSGLQFPNYSSELNVNALELDDSALYLCASSLTSVGETQYFGPGTRLLVL.

This chain joins TRBV6-6 and TRBJ1-3; no clear D gene. Germline loops: CDR1 MNHNY, CDR2 SVGAGI (reference sequence). This CDR3 spans 14 amino acids. Trimming cost V 7 bases and J 0 bases, with 10 bases left between them. The CDR3 nucleotides read TGTGCCAGCAAATCCCTCTACTCTGGAAACACCATATATTTT. Protein: CASKSLYSGNTIYF.

Many counts were recorded for this clone. The chain recombines TRBV29-1 with TRBJ2-4; D possibly corresponds to TRBD1 (6 bases). Trimming took off 0 bases at V and 1 base at J, with 7 bases between the two ends. Germline V gene sequence: CDR1 SQVTM, CDR2 ANQGSEA. The CDR3 runs to 14 residues. The CDR3 sequence: CSVEEGAAKNIQYF. Written as DNA, the CDR3 is TGCAGCGTTGAAGAGGGGGCGGCCAAAAACATTCAGTACTTC.

The V call is TRBV4-3, the J call TRBJ1-1; D perhaps matches TRBD1 (6 bases). The CDR3 is made up of 14 amino acids. The V gene lost 0 bases and the J gene lost 10 bases, with 15 bases spanning the gap. Germline-derived CDR1 and CDR2 are LGHNA and YSLEER. Here the CDR3 DNA reads TGCGCCAGCAGCCAAGAGGGCACAGGGTGGGCAGCTTTCTTT. Its protein is CASSQEGTGWAAFF.

There are a few counts of this clone. J is TRBJ2-3 and V is TRBV4-2, with TRBD2 matching 8 bases. The CDR3 consists of 17 residues. In germline, CDR1 is LGHNA, CDR2 YNFKEQ. With V trimmed by 2 bases and J by 0 bases, 7 bases remained unmatched. CDR3: CASSQWGAGESTDTQYF. The DNA for the CDR3 is TGTGCCAGCAGCCAATGGGGAGCGGGGGAGAGCACAGATACGCAGTATTTT.

This clone was seen many times. This chain joins TRBV9 and TRBJ2-7; no reliable D call. The germline V gene has CDR1 SGDLS and CDR2 YYNGEE. The V gene lost 0 bases and the J gene lost 3 bases, with 10 bases spanning the gap. The CDR3 covers 14 residues. The CDR3 reads CASSVGQRNYEQYF. As DNA, the CDR3 is TGTGCCAGCAGCGTAGGGCAGAGGAACTACGAGCAGTACTTC. Variable domain in full (rest from reference TRBV9 and TRBJ2-7): DSGVTQTPKHLITATGQRVTLRCSPRSGDLSVYWYQQSLDQGLQFLIQYYNGEERAKGNILERFSAQQFPDLHSELNLSSLELGDSALYFCASSVGQRNYEQYFGPGTRLTVT.

The chain carries TRBV28 and TRBJ2-1; 16 nucleotides line up with TRBD2. The germline gives CDR1 MDHEN, CDR2 SYDVKM. V trimming: 5 bases; J trimming: 8 bases; junction bases outside the gene matches: 6. CDR3 length: 16 residues. For the CDR3, the DNA is TGTGCCAGCAGTAAACCGGGACTAGCGGGAGGGTATGAGCAGTTCTTC. The encoded protein is CASSKPGLAGGYEQFF.

In this sample, this clone turned up a few times. The chain recombines TRBV7-2 with TRBJ1-1; no definite D call. The CDR3 length is 16 residues. Per germline, CDR1 SGHTA and CDR2 FQGNSA. The V end lost 4 bases, the J end lost 0 bases, and 15 bases lay between the germline ends. CDR3 sequence (DNA): TGTGCCAGCAGCTCCGGGTCCCACCTCATGAACACTGAAGCTTTCTTT. It encodes CASSSGSHLMNTEAFF.

V is TRBV14 and J is TRBJ1-1; tentatively, D is TRBD1 (6 bases). V gave up 5 bases and J gave up 4 bases, with 14 bases separating them. The germline V gene encodes CDR1 SGHDN and CDR2 FVKESK. This CDR3 is 14 amino acids long. The CDR3 here is CASSSQGKATEAFF. The CDR3 DNA reads as TGTGCCAGCAGCTCACAGGGTAAAGCCACTGAAGCTTTCTTT. The full variable domain, rest sourced from reference TRBV14 and TRBJ1-1, is EAGVTQFPSHSVIEKGQTVTLRCDPISGHDNLYWYRRVMGKEIKFLLHFVKESKQDESGMPNNRFLAERTGGTYSTLKVQPAELEDSGVYFCASSSQGKATEAFFGQGTRLTVV.

The chain combines TRBV4-2 with TRBJ2-7; 10 positions match TRBD1. CDR1 and CDR2 from the germline V gene are LGHNA and YNFKEQ. This CDR3 has 13 amino acids. Trimming at V came to 5 bases and at J to 5 bases, leaving 3 bases not matched to a gene. The CDR3, as DNA: TGTGCCAGCAGCGGGGACAGGGGCAACGAGCAGTACTTC. This sequence encodes CASSGDRGNEQYF.

This clone appeared a few times. This rearrangement joins TRBV19 to TRBJ1-1, with D perhaps matching TRBD1 (6 bases). V was cut by 3 bases and J by 1 base, with 9 bases left in between. The CDR3 is 14 amino acids. The germline V gene has CDR1 LNHDA and CDR2 SQIVND (reference sequence). CDR3 loop: CASSMDSGNTEAFF. For the CDR3, the DNA is TGTGCCAGTAGTATGGACAGCGGGAACACTGAAGCTTTCTTT.

This clone has a handful of counts. The chain combines TRBV5-1 with TRBJ2-3; D is unclear. CDR1 is SGHRS and CDR2 is YFSETQ in the germline V gene. V lost 4 bases, J lost 6 bases, and 12 bases lay in between. The CDR3 is 13 residues long. CDR3 sequence (DNA): TGCGCCAGCAGCCTTCAACCCGGGGATACGCAGTATTTT. Protein: CASSLQPGDTQYF.

The chain uses TRBV9 and TRBJ1-6; 9 bases match TRBD1. The CDR3 contains 15 residues. The junction had 6 bases not matched to a gene; V was cut back by 2 bases and J by 9 bases. From germline, CDR1 is SGDLS and CDR2 YYNGEE. CDR3 amino acids: CASSVSGGQGSPLHF. In nucleotides, the CDR3 is TGTGCCAGCAGCGTGTCAGGGGGACAGGGTTCACCCCTCCACTTT.